The clone carrying this T cell receptor beta chain was recorded once. What it binds is unknown. Profiled with immunoSEQ multiplex PCR; TCRdb holds only in-frame clones, not every one. The sample has about 20,000 clones, 85% to 90% seen once. The sample belongs to a study of somatic mutations in cytotoxic T cells in rheumatoid arthritis. Overall study context: T-cell populations stained with V beta antibodies were in some cases flow-sorted at nearly 100% purity, including V beta1+ cells that were sequenced for TCRB. Findings and caveats of the study: Rheumatoid arthritis patients showed slight TRBV07 underrepresentation, and this was not adjusted for multiple comparisons.

This CDR3 comprises 16 residues. The germline gives CDR1 MGHRA, CDR2 YSYEKL. The ends lost 3 bases at V and 7 bases at J; junction bases unmatched: 11. The chain employs TRBV4-1 and TRBJ2-7; 11 nucleotides agree with TRBD2. The source is a middle-aged man in good health. The sequencing sample was made of CD8+ T cells sorted from blood. The CDR3 protein is CASSQRVAGGPGEQYF. CDR3 sequence (DNA): TGCGCCAGCAGCCAGAGGGTAGCGGGAGGGCCGGGAGAGCAGTACTTC.